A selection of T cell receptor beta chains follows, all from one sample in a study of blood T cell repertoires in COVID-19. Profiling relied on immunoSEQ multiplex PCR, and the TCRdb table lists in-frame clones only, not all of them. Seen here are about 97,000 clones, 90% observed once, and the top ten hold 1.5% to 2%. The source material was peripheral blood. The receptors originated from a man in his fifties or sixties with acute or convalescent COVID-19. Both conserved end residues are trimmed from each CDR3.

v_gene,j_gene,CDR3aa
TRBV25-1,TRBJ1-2,ASSDPGTNYGYT
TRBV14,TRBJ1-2,ASSPDGTGQIGYGYT
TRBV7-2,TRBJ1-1,ASSLAGQGETEAF
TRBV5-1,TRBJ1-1,ASSLQGGDVTEAF
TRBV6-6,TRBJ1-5,ASSYTQISQPQH
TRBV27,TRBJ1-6,ASSQDRNSPLH
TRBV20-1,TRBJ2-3,SASQRGGTDTQY
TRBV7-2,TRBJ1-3,ASSLDRAGNTIY
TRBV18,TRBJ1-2,ASSPDFQGTPNYGYT
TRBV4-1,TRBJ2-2,ASSQADRETGELF
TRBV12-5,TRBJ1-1,ASGFGQNTEAF
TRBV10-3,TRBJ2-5,ATAPDREKTQY
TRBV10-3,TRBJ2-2,AISGSTSGGRAGELF
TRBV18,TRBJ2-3,ASSLTRQISTDTQY
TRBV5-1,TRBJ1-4,ASSLMADEKLF
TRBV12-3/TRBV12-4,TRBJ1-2,ASSFQIFGYT
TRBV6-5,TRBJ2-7,ASKGRRGPPGEQY
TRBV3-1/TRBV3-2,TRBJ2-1,ASSQALQSLAGGPKPNEQF
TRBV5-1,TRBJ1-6,ASSSDGQGAGSPLH
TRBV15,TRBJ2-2,ATLPSGGHTGELF
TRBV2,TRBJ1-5,ASGGQGNSNQPQH
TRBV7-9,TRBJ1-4,ASSFVATNEKLF
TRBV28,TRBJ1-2,ASSLQGRTSGGYT
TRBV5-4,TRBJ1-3,ASSLGGQPSGNTIY
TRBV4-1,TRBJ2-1,ASSQGARQYNEQF
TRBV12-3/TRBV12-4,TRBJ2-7,ASSLASGGLPY
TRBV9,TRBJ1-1,ASAREAEAF
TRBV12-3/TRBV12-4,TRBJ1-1,ASSFHDGSEAF
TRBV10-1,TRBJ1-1,ASSKDRGSFDTEAF
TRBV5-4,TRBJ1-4,ASSLGKGQVEKLF
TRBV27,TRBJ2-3,ASSSAGWLDTQY
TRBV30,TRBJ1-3,ASAGQAGNTIY
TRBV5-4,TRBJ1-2,ASSGRDRGRDGYT
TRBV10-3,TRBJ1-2,AISGIQGSPLYGYT
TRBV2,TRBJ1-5,ASSSQGVSNQPQH
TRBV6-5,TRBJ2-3,ASSPSGGRFTQY